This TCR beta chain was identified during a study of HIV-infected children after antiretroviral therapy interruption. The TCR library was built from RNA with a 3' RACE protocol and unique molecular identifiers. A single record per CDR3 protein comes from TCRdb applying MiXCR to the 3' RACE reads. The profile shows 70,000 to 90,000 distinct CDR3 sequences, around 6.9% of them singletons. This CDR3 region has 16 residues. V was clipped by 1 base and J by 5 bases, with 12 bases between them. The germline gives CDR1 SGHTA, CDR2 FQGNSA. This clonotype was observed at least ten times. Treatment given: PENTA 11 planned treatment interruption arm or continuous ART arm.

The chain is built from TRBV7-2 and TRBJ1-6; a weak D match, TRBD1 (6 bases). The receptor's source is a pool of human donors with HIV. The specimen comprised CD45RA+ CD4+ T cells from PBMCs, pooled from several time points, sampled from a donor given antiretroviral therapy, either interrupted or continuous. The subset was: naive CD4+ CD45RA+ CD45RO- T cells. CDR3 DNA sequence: TGTGCCAGCAGCTTAGAACGCACAGGGAATAATTCACCCCTCCACTTT. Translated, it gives CASSLERTGNNSPLHF.